A single sample gave rise to the 22 T cell receptor beta chains below, sequenced in a study of blood T cell repertoires in COVID-19 (dated by TCRdb to 2018 to 2021). The library was obtained by the immunoSEQ multiplex PCR assay. In its TCRdb copy, this immuneACCESS table keeps in-frame sequences only and misses some clones. Where compared with another copy, unresolved V genes explain less than half of these, and the others have no known cause. The sample table contains over 130,000 clones; only one count was recorded for 60% to 85% of them. In total, the top ten clones hold 4.5% of the sample. The material sequenced was peripheral blood. Source of these receptors: an elderly woman with active or convalescent COVID-19.

This chain links TRBV27 with TRBJ2-5, with TRBD1 matching 8 bases. Germline CDR1 is MNHEY and CDR2 is SMNVEV (reference sequence). V lost 7 bases, J lost 2 bases, and 3 bases stayed unmatched. The CDR3 is 13 amino acids. This CDR3 is CASKRQGQETQYF. The CDR3 DNA follows: TGTGCCAGCAAACGACAGGGGCAAGAGACCCAGTACTTC.

The rearrangement joins TRBV14 to TRBJ2-7; D remains unclear. The CDR3 has 14 residues. Germline assignment: CDR1 SGHDN and CDR2 FVKESK. Trimming took off 0 bases at V and 3 bases at J, with 9 bases between the two ends. CDR3: CASSQDILLYEQYF. CDR3 sequence (DNA): TGTGCCAGCAGCCAAGATATACTTCTCTACGAGCAGTACTTC.

The chain employs TRBV3-1 (or the pseudogene TRBV3-2) and TRBJ1-1; 11 nucleotides agree with TRBD1. Germline CDR1 reads LGHDT; CDR2 reads YNNKEL (reference sequence). The CDR3 contains 16 residues. Trimming removed 4 bases from V and 6 bases from J; junction bases left unmatched: 10. The CDR3 DNA is TGTGCCAGCAGCCGAGGCGTGGGACAGGGGGGATCTGAAGCTTTCTTT. Its protein is CASSRGVGQGGSEAFF.

This chain links TRBV5-1 with TRBJ2-1; maybe TRBD1 (6 bases). Deletions cut 1 base from V and 5 bases from J, with 16 bases between. CDR3 length equals 16 residues. Germline CDR1 SGHRS, CDR2 YFSETQ. The CDR3 DNA reads as TGCGCCAGCAGCTTGCGTGTCGGACAGATCGACAATGAGCAGTTCTTC. Its protein product is CASSLRVGQIDNEQFF. The variable domain in full, completed from reference TRBV5-1 and TRBJ2-1, reads KAGVTQTPRYLIKTRGQQVTLSCSPISGHRSVSWYQQTPGQGLQFLFEYFSETQRNKGNFPGRFSGRQFSNSRSEMNVSTLELGDSALYLCASSLRVGQIDNEQFFGPGTRLTVL.

This chain's CDR3 is CASSPRRVGGGGDEQFF. The CDR3 DNA is TGTGCCAGCAGCCCCCGCCGTGTGGGCGGGGGAGGTGATGAGCAGTTCTTC. V is TRBV7-8 and J is TRBJ2-1, with TRBD2 matching 7 bases. Trimming took 5 bases from V and 8 from J; bases not matched to a gene: 18. CDR1 and CDR2 (germline): SGHVS, FQNEAQ. There are 17 residues in the CDR3.

The rearrangement links TRBV3-1 (or the pseudogene TRBV3-2) to TRBJ2-4; 9 nucleotides agree with TRBD1. The CDR3 runs 16 residues. Germline loops: CDR1 LGHDT, CDR2 YNNKEL (reference sequence). The V segment lost 6 bases and the J segment 7 bases; nucleotides outside the gene matches: 13. For the CDR3, the DNA is TGTGCCAGCAGTCCCTTATTGGGGACAGGGTTGAACATTCAGTACTTC. It specifies CASSPLLGTGLNIQYF.

This clone was counted ten times or more. The chain uses TRBV2 and TRBJ2-7; maybe TRBD2 (5 bases). The CDR3 is made up of 15 amino acids. Germline V gives CDR1 SNHLY, CDR2 FYNNEI. Trimming stripped 2 bases from V and 2 bases from J, with 13 bases between. The chain's CDR3 is CASSEKSGRTYEQYF. For the CDR3, the DNA is TGTGCCAGCAGTGAAAAGAGCGGCAGGACCTACGAGCAGTACTTC.

This sequence joins TRBV18 and TRBJ2-2; perhaps TRBD2 as D (6 bases). Trimming left V 1 base short and J 4 bases short, with 10 bases between. Germline CDR1 is KGHSH and CDR2 is LQKENI. The CDR3 runs to 15 residues. CDR3 sequence (DNA): TGTGCCAGCTCACCACGTCTAGCGATCACCGGGGAGCTGTTTTTT. Amino acids: CASSPRLAITGELFF.

The chain joins TRBV29-1 to TRBJ1-1; 8 bases map to TRBD1. The CDR3 sequence is 14 residues long. Losses at the gene ends were 3 bases for V and 5 bases for J; bases not matched to a gene: 8. Germline-derived CDR1 and CDR2 are SQVTM and ANQGSEA. CDR3 residues: CSVDGRGRRTEAFF. The CDR3 DNA is TGCAGCGTTGACGGCAGGGGGCGGCGGACTGAAGCTTTCTTT.

The CDR3 protein is CASSTGQLLGYGYTF. The CDR3 coding sequence is TGCGCCAGCAGCACGGGACAGCTATTGGGCTATGGCTACACCTTC. The chain recombines TRBV5-1 with TRBJ1-2, with 7 positions matching TRBD1. After removal of 4 bases from V and 4 bases from J, the junction contained 10 bases not matched to a gene. This CDR3 is 15 amino acids long. The germline gives CDR1 SGHRS, CDR2 YFSETQ.

This sequence joins TRBV7-8 and TRBJ2-5; TRBD2 matches 8 bases. Germline-derived CDR1 and CDR2 are SGHVS and FQNEAQ. V was pared by 1 base and J by 4 bases, with 11 bases of the junction left unmatched. The length of the CDR3 is 17 residues. For the CDR3, the DNA is TGTGCCAGCAGCTTAGGGACTAGCCCTAGAGGCGGAGAGACCCAGTACTTC. Translation gives CASSLGTSPRGGETQYF.

The V gene is TRBV7-9, the J gene TRBJ1-6; no clear D gene. Trimming removed 1 base at V and 14 bases at J, with 3 bases between. The CDR3 extends over 10 amino acids. Germline loops: CDR1 SEHNR, CDR2 FQNEAQ (reference sequence). The CDR3 nucleotides are TGTGCCAGCAGCTTAGACTCCCTCCACTTT. Translated, it gives CASSLDSLHF.

This clone was counted between two and nine times. The gene calls are TRBV11-2 and TRBJ1-1; 8 nucleotides line up with TRBD1. There are 14 residues in the CDR3. Germline trimming cut 1 base from V and 3 bases from J; bases unmatched to any gene: 1. Germline CDR1 reads SGHAT; CDR2 reads FQNNGV. Here the CDR3 reads CASSLGTGYTEAFF. As DNA, the CDR3 is TGTGCCAGCAGCTTAGGGACAGGGTACACTGAAGCTTTCTTT.

In regard to this clone: The junction and the germline gene differ at one end; a read error may be behind it. The rearrangement joins TRBV12-3 or TRBV12-4 to TRBJ2-3; D possibly corresponds to TRBD2 (6 bases). CDR3 length: 13 residues. The CDR3 nucleotides read TGTGCCAGCAGTTCAAGGACTATTCAATCGGTTTTTTTT. Its protein product is CASSSRTIQSVFF.

The chain links TRBV6-4 to TRBJ1-1, with 7 bases matching TRBD1. V shed 8 bases and J 2 bases; nucleotides not matched to a gene: 5. Germline loops: CDR1 MRHNA, CDR2 SNTAGT. CDR3 length: 13 amino acids. The DNA for the CDR3 is TGTGCCAGCGGTAGGGACAGAAACACTGAAGCTTTCTTT. Translation gives CASGRDRNTEAFF.

The gene calls are TRBV3-1 (or the pseudogene TRBV3-2) and TRBJ2-3, with 11 bases aligning to TRBD2. Trimming cost V 1 base and J 6 bases; bases outside gene matches: 15. CDR1 is LGHDT and CDR2 is YNNKEL in the germline V gene (reference sequence). The length of the CDR3 is 19 residues. The CDR3 sequence is CASSQVIAGGPAPGDTQYF. The CDR3 nucleotides are TGTGCCAGCAGCCAAGTCATAGCGGGGGGGCCGGCCCCGGGTGATACGCAGTATTTT.

The chain joins TRBV10-2 to TRBJ1-1; TRBD1 matches at 8 bases. Germline V gene lookup returns CDR1 WSHSY and CDR2 SAAADI. J was trimmed by 0 bases and V by 8 bases; bases with no gene match: 8. CDR3 length: 15 amino acids. The CDR3 region is CASGRQGTMNTEAFF. CDR3 nucleotide sequence: TGCGCCAGCGGACGACAGGGGACCATGAACACTGAAGCTTTCTTT.

The J gene is TRBJ1-1, the V gene TRBV5-1; D ambiguous. This CDR3 region has 15 residues. The germline CDR1 and CDR2 sequences are SGHRS and YFSETQ. Deletions cut 1 base from V and 2 bases from J, with 12 bases between. CDR3 sequence reads: CASSLQVTGNTEAFF. For the CDR3, the DNA is TGCGCCAGCAGCTTGCAGGTTACCGGTAACACTGAAGCTTTCTTT.

There are a few counts of this clone. The chain employs TRBV30 and TRBJ1-1, with no clear D. Germline-derived CDR1 and CDR2 are GTSNPN and SVGIG (reference sequence). CDR3 size: 16 residues. Trimming removed 0 bases from V and 0 bases from J, with 14 bases in between. Here the CDR3 reads CAWSVSQTYLNTEAFF. CDR3 DNA: TGTGCCTGGAGTGTAAGTCAAACCTACCTGAACACTGAAGCTTTCTTT. Filled out from reference TRBV30 and TRBJ1-1, the complete variable domain reads SQTIHQWPATLVQPVGSPLSLECTVEGTSNPNLYWYRQAAGRGLQLLFYSVGIGQISSEVPQNLSASRPQDRQFILSSKKLLLSDSGFYLCAWSVSQTYLNTEAFFGQGTRLTVV.

V and J are TRBV4-2 and TRBJ2-1, with D possibly TRBD1 on 5 matching bases. Germline V gene lookup returns CDR1 LGHNA and CDR2 YNFKEQ. This CDR3 has 14 residues. The ends were cut back, 0 bases at V and 6 bases at J, with 9 bases in the middle. CDR3 amino acids: CASSQDLRGNEQFF. The CDR3 DNA sequence: TGTGCCAGCAGCCAAGACCTTAGGGGCAATGAGCAGTTCTTC.

This clone has at least ten counts. J is TRBJ2-3 and V is TRBV11-3; possibly TRBD2 for D (6 bases). The V gene lost 5 bases and the J gene lost 6 bases, with 18 bases spanning the gap. CDR1 and CDR2 (germline): SGHNT, YENEEA. CDR3 length: 15 amino acids. CDR3 in amino acids: CASSTNAGIGDTQYF. In DNA form, the CDR3 reads TGTGCCAGCAGCACCAACGCGGGAATCGGGGATACGCAGTATTTT.

The chain recombines TRBV30 with TRBJ1-3; 9 bases are a match to TRBD1. This CDR3 spans 15 amino acids. V lost 5 bases, J lost 4 bases, and 9 bases stayed unmatched. Germline-derived CDR1 and CDR2 are GTSNPN and SVGIG (reference sequence). This CDR3 is CAWGQGSLGGNTIYF. The CDR3 bases are TGTGCCTGGGGACAGGGGAGCTTGGGAGGAAACACCATATATTTT.